The text below deals with one T cell receptor (beta chain). In germline, CDR1 is WSHSY, CDR2 SAAADI. The length of the CDR3 is 15 residues. V lost 5 bases, J lost 2 bases, and 5 bases stayed unmatched. The sample is drawn from a study of technical replicates of blood from a few donors. Here immunoSEQ multiplex PCR was the method, and the copy in TCRdb shows in-frame clones only, minus some. The sample has 90,000 to 100,000 clones; approximately 95% are singletons. Source material: T cells isolated from PBMCs. J is TRBJ2-2 and V is TRBV10-2; TRBD1 matches 7 bases. The clonotype originates from a human donor in good health. The CDR3 DNA reads as TGCGCCAGCAGTTTGGGACAGTTTAACACCGGGGAGCTGTTTTTT. This encodes CASSLGQFNTGELFF.